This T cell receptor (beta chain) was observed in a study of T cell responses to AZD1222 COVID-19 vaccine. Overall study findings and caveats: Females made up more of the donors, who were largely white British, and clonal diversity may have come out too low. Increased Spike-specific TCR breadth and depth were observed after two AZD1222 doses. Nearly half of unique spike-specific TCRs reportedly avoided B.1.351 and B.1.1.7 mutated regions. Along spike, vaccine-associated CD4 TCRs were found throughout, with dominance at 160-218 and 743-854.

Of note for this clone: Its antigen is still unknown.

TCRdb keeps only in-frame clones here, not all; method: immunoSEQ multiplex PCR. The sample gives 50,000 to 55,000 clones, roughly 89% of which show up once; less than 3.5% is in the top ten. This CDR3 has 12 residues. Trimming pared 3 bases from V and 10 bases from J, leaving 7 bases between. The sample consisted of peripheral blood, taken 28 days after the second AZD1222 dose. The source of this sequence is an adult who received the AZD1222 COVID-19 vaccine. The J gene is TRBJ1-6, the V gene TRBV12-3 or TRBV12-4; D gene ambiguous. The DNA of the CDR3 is TGTGCCAGCAGTTTCTTGGGGTCACCCCTCCACTTT. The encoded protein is CASSFLGSPLHF.